What follows is one T cell receptor (beta chain) and its context. The clone's antigen remains unknown. No base quality information exists; no much larger clone differs at one position. The record originates from a study of shared clonotypes between healthy human individuals (dated by TCRdb to the early 2020s). Regarding the research as a whole: A couple of women and a few men aged 18 to 49 years were included in the cohort. To estimate repertoire size and how much clonotype sharing occurs between individuals, the study deeply sequenced the blood TCR repertoires of five healthy adults. To increase sequencing depth and limit assay-specific biases, TCR repertoire library preparation and sequencing were carried out by different laboratories using diverse techniques. Each donor's leukapheresis produced roughly between roughly 0.85 and 9.5 billion PBMCs. Per donor, three plates each were used for CD4 naive and CD4 memory, two for CD8 naive, and one for CD8 memory.

Using the deep immunoSEQ assay, multiplex PCR amplified TCR CDR3 regions from genomic DNA. Extracted genomic DNA from each cell subset was spread evenly across all wells of several immunoSEQ 96-well plates, with each plate serving as a replicate. For sorted subsets, each replicate PCR was loaded with roughly 200 ng genomic DNA, equivalent to 25,000 to 35,000 T cell genomes. The purified libraries were quantified using a Qubit 3.0 fluorometer, sized with a Bioanalyzer 2100, and then quantified again using the KAPA Library Quantification kit. Every immunoSEQ 96-well plate was sequenced on a separate single-read 150-cycle Illumina NextSeq 550 flow cell. Regarding the original processing steps: Because only junctional sequences without quality scores were contained in the immunoSEQ output, filtering matching that applied to full-length reads could not be performed. To assign V/J genes and CDR3, sequences were annotated using PyIR, a Python wrapper for IgBLAST v1.9, with IMGT germline references. Reads were removed for weak V/J assignments (E-value above 1e-6), missing CDR3, stop codons, out-of-frame junctions, or ambiguous translated residues. V3J clonotypes were defined as sequences sharing the same inferred V gene, J gene, and CDR3 amino acid sequence. To compute the percentage overlap between repertoires, the number of shared unique clonotypes was divided by the size of the smaller repertoire. Three approaches were used to assess repertoire richness: RTK rarefaction, the Chao1 estimator, and Recon v2.1 estimates of unobserved clonotypes. For all TCRbeta clonotypes obtained by the gDNA method from a few donors, generation probabilities were computed with OLGA. The table was pulled from immuneACCESS by TCRdb, which kept in-frame rearrangements only. Such tables lose some clones; where checked, under half of the loss comes from unresolved V genes, and the rest has no known cause. Clone size and the V and J calls come from that table; the DNA yielded D and trimming. The sample table records some 1,100,000 clones; about 80% of these occur just once. Approximately 0.56% of the sample belongs to the ten largest clones.

Donors were healthy HIV-negative adults with no recently reported acute infections or vaccinations. Every donor was a Caucasian adult residing in Nashville, Tennessee, USA. CD4+ T cells were enriched by magnetic negative selection; naive cells were then positively selected on CD45RA, and the negative fraction formed the memory subset. Blood was collected by leukapheresis, and PBMCs were isolated by Ficoll-Histopaque density gradient centrifugation and then cryopreserved in liquid nitrogen vapor phase. Analytical flow cytometry was used to check the purity and quantity of each magnetically sorted T cell population. Genomic DNA was isolated from every sorted fraction and measured by UV absorbance on a Nanodrop 2000c. Overall results and qualifications from the work: Based on pairwise subsampling, the degree of clonotype sharing among donors was expected to be affected by sequencing depth. Naive subsets generally had larger estimated clonotype richness than memory subsets did. Sharing across a few donors was observed for approximately 5% of naive CD4, over 3% of naive CD8, 2% to 2.5% of memory CD4, and roughly 0.43% of memory CD8 clonotypes. Because the study included only a small number of donors, the genetic and exposure-history diversity represented was limited. Compared with non-shared clonotypes, the clonotypes found in all four sorted-subset donors had higher generation probabilities. Sampling was restricted to blood, and TCR repertoires in tissues likely differ from the TCR repertoires found in blood. Incomplete sequencing was indicated by rarefaction of sorted-subset datasets, despite the large sequencing depth.

At the junction V is shortened by 4 bases and J by 9 bases; bases outside the gene matches: 8. The CDR3 goes from the cysteine to the phenylalanine over 14 residues. The CDR3 DNA has 42 bases and is translated from base 1. Based on the germline V gene, the CDR1 and CDR2 sequences are MGHDK and SYGVNS. The clonotype comes from a man between 18 and 29 years old in good health. Some clones in this sample may be carry-over from other donors' samples. The chain links TRBV25-1 with TRBJ1-3; 8 junctional bases match TRBD1. Sequenced: memory CD4+ T cells from PBMCs. The cell subset or site label of this sample denotes: CD45RA-negative fraction. CDR3 loop: CASSASTGEVTIYF. The DNA is as follows: TGTGCCAGCAGTGCCTCGACAGGGGAAGTCACCATATATTTT.